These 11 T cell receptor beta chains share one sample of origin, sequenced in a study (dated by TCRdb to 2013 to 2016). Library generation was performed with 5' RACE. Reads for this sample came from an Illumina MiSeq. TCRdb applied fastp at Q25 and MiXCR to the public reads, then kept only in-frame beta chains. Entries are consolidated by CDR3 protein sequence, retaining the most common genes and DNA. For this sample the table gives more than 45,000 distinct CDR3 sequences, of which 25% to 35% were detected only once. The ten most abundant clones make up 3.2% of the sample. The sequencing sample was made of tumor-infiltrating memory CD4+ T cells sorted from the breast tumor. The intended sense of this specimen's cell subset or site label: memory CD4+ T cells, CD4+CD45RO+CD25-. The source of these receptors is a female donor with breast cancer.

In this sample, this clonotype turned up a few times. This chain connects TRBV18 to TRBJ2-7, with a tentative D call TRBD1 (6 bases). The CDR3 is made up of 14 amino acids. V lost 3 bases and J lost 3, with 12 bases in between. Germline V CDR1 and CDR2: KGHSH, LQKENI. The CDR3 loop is CASSPTGHDYEQYF. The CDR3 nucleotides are TGTGCCAGCTCACCGACGGGACACGACTACGAGCAGTACTTC.

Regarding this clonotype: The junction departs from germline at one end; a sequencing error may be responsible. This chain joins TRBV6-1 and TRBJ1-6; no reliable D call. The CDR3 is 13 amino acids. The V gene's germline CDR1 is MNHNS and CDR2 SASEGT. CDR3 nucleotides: TGTGCCAGTAGTGGAAAAAGGGAATCACCCCTCCACTTT. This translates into CASSGKRESPLHF.

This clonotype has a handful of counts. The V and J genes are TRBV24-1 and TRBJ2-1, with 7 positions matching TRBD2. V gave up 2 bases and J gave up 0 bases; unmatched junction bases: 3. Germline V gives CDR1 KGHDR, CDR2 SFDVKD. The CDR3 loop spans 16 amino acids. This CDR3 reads CATSDSGGSSYNEQFF. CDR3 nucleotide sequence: TGTGCCACCAGTGATTCAGGCGGGAGCTCCTACAATGAGCAGTTCTTC.

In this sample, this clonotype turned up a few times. The CDR3 DNA is TGTGCCAGCAGTGGTTACCGGACCACTGAAGCTTTCTTT. It is translated as CASSGYRTTEAFF. The chain carries TRBV25-1 and TRBJ1-1; D is unclear. The CDR3 length is 13 residues. The germline gives CDR1 MGHDK, CDR2 SYGVNS. With 4 bases removed from V and 4 bases from J, the gap between germline ends came to 10 bases.

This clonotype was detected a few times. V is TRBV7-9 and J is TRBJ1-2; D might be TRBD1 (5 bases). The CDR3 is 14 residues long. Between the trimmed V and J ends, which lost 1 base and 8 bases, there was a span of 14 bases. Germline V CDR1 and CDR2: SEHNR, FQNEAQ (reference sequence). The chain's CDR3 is CASSLEAGAYGYTF. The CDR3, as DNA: TGTGCCAGCAGCTTAGAGGCTGGGGCCTACGGCTACACCTTC.

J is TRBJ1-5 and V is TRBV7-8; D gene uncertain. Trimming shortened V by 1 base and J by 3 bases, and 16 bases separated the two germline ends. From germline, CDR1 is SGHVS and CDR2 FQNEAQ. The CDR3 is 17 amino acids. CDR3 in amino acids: CASSLGDTAPSNQPQHF. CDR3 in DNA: TGTGCCAGCAGCTTAGGAGATACAGCGCCTTCCAATCAGCCCCAGCATTTT.

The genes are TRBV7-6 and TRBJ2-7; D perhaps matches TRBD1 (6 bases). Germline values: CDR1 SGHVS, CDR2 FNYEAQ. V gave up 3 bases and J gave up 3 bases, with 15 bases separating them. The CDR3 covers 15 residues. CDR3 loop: CASSLDRDTLYEQYF. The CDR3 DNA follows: TGTGCCAGCAGCTTGGACCGGGACACACTCTACGAGCAGTACTTC.

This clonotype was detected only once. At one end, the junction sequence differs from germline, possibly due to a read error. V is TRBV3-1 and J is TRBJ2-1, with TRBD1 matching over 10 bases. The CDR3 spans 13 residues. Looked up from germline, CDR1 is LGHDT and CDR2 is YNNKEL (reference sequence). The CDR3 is CASSLGQGNGQFF. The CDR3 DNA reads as TGTGCCAGCAGCCTGGGACAGGGGAATGGGCAGTTCTTC.

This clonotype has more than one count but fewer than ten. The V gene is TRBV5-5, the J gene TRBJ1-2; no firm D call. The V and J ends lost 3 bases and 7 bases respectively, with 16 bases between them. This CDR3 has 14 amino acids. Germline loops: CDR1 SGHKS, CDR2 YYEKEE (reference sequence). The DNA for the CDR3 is TGTGCCAGCAGCTCCGCGAGGAATTCGGGTGGCTACACCTTC. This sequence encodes CASSSARNSGGYTF.

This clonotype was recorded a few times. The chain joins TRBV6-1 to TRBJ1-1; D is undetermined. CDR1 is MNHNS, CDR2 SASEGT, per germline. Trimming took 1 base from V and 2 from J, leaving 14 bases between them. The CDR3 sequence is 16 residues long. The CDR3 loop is CASSEDSWVRNTEAFF. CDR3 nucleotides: TGTGCCAGCAGTGAAGATAGCTGGGTTCGCAACACTGAAGCTTTCTTT.

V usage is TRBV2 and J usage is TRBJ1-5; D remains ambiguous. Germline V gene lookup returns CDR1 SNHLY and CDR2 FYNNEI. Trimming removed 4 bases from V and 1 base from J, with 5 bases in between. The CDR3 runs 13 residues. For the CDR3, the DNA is TGTGCCAGCAGTGTTGAGAGCAATCAGCCCCAGCATTTT. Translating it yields CASSVESNQPQHF.